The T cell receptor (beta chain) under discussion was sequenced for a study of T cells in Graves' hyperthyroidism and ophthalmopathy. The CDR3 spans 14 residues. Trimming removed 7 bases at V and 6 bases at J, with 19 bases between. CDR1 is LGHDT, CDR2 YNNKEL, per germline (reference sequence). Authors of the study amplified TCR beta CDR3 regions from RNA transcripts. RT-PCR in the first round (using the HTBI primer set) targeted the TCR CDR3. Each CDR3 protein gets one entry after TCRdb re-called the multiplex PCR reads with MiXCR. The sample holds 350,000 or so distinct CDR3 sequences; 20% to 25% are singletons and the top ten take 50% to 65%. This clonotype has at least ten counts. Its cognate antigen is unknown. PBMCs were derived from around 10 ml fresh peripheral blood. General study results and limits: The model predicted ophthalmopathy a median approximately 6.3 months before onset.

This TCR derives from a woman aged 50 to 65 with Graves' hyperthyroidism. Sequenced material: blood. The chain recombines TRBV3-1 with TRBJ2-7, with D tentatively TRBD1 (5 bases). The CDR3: CASNLGQGFGEQYF. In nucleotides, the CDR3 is TGTGCCAGCAATCTCGGGCAGGGTTTTGGCGAGCAGTACTTC.